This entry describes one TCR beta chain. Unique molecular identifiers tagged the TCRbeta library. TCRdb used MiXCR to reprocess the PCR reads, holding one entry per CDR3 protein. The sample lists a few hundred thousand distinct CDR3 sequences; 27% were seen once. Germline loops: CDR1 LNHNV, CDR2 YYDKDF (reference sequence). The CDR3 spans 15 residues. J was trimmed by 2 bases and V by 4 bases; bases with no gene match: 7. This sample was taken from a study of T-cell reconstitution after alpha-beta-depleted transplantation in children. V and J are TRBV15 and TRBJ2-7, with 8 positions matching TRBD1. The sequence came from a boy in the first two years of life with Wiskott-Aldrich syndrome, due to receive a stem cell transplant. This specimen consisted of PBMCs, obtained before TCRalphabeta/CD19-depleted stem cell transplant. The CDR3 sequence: CATSKDRVGTYEQYF. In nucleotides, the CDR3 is TGTGCCACCAGCAAGGACAGGGTAGGGACCTACGAGCAGTACTTC.